This TCR beta chain stems from a study of HIV-infected patients and healthy controls. Antiretroviral therapy had run roughly three months, about 14 weeks, before follow-up blood collection. The repertoire came from unfractionated whole blood and reflected all unsorted peripheral T cells. cDNA was made from 500 ng RNA using alpha and beta constant primers. Alpha and beta chain libraries were made separately by chain-specific third strand synthesis with multiplexing indices. Each molecule carried a 12-nucleotide identifier made of two joined random hexamers added before amplification. MiXCR, applied by TCRdb to the 5' RACE reads, yields one record per CDR3 protein. The sample contains some 20,000 distinct CDR3 sequences, approximately 7.7% of which appear only once. The junction had 2 bases not matched to a gene; V was cut back by 1 base and J by 3 bases. This CDR3 is built from 15 residues. From germline, CDR1 is SGHRS and CDR2 YFSETQ.

This clonotype has a count of ten or more. Sequences were derived from blood, sampled during antiretroviral therapy. The gene calls are TRBV5-1 and TRBJ2-2; TRBD1 matches at 8 bases. The sequence was collected from an adult with HIV infection. The CDR3 bases are TGCGCCAGCAGCTTGATGGACAGGGACACCGGGGAGCTGTTTTTT. Translating it yields CASSLMDRDTGELFF.